This T cell receptor beta chain was recorded in a study of blood T cell repertoires in COVID-19. About the study: COVID-19 samples, acute and convalescent, were from the United States, Italy and Spain. From T cells, B-cell-depleted T cells, or PBMCs came the material, which was cDNA or gDNA.

This CDR3 contains 14 residues. Germline V gene sequence: CDR1 SGDLS, CDR2 YYNGEE. The trim removed 6 bases at V and 5 bases at J, leaving 10 bases unmatched. The authors' processing: The authors estimated nucleated cell counts from reference gene primer amplification. Profiled with immunoSEQ multiplex PCR; TCRdb holds only in-frame clones, not every one. That table is the source of V, J and clone size, and D and trimming were worked out from the DNA. The sample consists of roughly 140,000 clones, around nine tenths of them appearing once. The chain uses TRBV9 and TRBJ2-5, with 7 bases matching TRBD1. The receptor was derived from a human donor in a cohort sampled during active COVID-19. What was sequenced was peripheral blood. As DNA, the CDR3 is TGTGCCAGCAACAAACAGGGGCTTGGGGAGACCCAGTACTTC. Protein product: CASNKQGLGETQYF.